This TCR beta chain was profiled in a study of T cell repertoires in cytomegalovirus infection. Background on the study: Based on public TCR beta signatures, there were indications of CMV infection and of a matching HLA type. Study-level results: It was HLA-C-restricted CMV-specific TCR beta clonotypes that dominated the response ex vivo.

TCRdb reprocessed the reads via MiXCR and lists one record per CDR3 protein. The data show 900,000 to 950,000 distinct CDR3 sequences, around 32% seen once. About this clonotype: Its specificity is unknown.

The V gene lost 4 bases and the J gene lost 8 bases, with 9 bases spanning the gap. The CDR3 length is 13 residues. Germline V gives CDR1 MGHDK, CDR2 SYGVNS. This receptor was identified in a human donor in good health (CMV status not recorded). Some clones in this sample may be carry-over from other donors' samples. This chain connects TRBV25-1 to TRBJ1-6; a weak D match, TRBD1 (5 bases). This specimen was cultured CD8+ T cells from PBMCs, taken from culture after CMV antigen stimulation. Written as DNA, the CDR3 is TGTGCCAGCAGTGGTTGGGGGGATTCACCCCTCCACTTT. Amino acids: CASSGWGDSPLHF.